One T cell receptor beta chain is described in this entry. The target antigen is unknown. They isolated at least 7 million PBMCs from each sample. These data belong to a study of blood T cells in healthy people across ages. Overall study findings and caveats: Age brought a roughly linear fall in TCR beta diversity measured per million T cells. Observed TCR beta diversity showed a strong correlation with the percentage of naive T cells as measured by flow cytometry. More naive CD4+ cells and higher diversity marked long-lived donors relative to aged donors.

The use of a sample-barcoded 5' primer and a J-beta primer mix characterized a second PCR of about 6 to 12 cycles. TCRdb redid the calling of the 5' RACE reads with MiXCR, one entry per CDR3 protein. The profile covers some 1,000,000 distinct CDR3 sequences, with under 30% appearing a single time and about 0.69% taken by the ten largest. Trimming left V 8 bases short and J 7 bases short, with 17 bases between. In germline, CDR1 is MDHEN, CDR2 SYDVKM. This CDR3 has 13 amino acids. These sequences were also reported in another study, on T cells of mothers and their children.

The sequencing sample was made of blood. The TCR originated in a girl aged 2-15 years in good health. This chain links TRBV28 with TRBJ2-5, with D maybe TRBD2 (6 bases). The CDR3 is CASLGTDGGTQYF. The CDR3 region has the DNA TGTGCCAGCCTTGGGACTGATGGGGGGACCCAGTACTTC.